Listed below are T cell receptor beta chains from one sample, sequenced in a study of chemoradiotherapy in HPV16-positive cancers. TCRdb's table, derived via immunoSEQ multiplex PCR, lists solely in-frame clones and lacks some. The sample carries 25,000 to 40,000 clones, 80% to 90% recorded once. Sequenced here: blood, sampled from a patient who underwent chemoradiotherapy. These receptors came from a human donor with HPV-associated anogenital cancer. Both conserved end residues are part of each CDR3. The order of the fields is V gene, J gene, clone size, D gene, CDR3 protein, CDR3 DNA. The D gene is left open where the match is weak. Size tells how often a clone was seen (once, few, many) or the class of an expanded clone, and some rows leave it out.

v_call: TRBV7-2; j_call: TRBJ1-3; clone_size: -; d_call: -; cdr3_aa: CASSLPPAGRTGNTIYF; cdr3_nt: TGTGCCAGCAGCTTACCCCCTGCGGGACGAACTGGAAACACCATATATTTT
v_call: TRBV20-1; j_call: TRBJ1-2; clone_size: -; d_call: -; cdr3_aa: CSARDSSDYTF; cdr3_nt: TGCAGTGCTAGAGACAGTTCTGACTACACCTTC
v_call: TRBV6-5; j_call: TRBJ2-1; clone_size: -; d_call: TRBD2; cdr3_aa: CASSYRTSAVNEQFF; cdr3_nt: TGTGCCAGCAGTTACAGGACTAGCGCCGTCAATGAGCAGTTCTTC
v_call: TRBV5-4; j_call: TRBJ1-2; clone_size: -; d_call: -; cdr3_aa: CASSFGLADGYTF; cdr3_nt: TGTGCCAGCAGCTTTGGTCTAGCGGATGGCTACACCTTC
v_call: TRBV6-5; j_call: TRBJ1-1; clone_size: -; d_call: -; cdr3_aa: CASSYSRQNTEAFF; cdr3_nt: TGTGCCAGCAGTTACTCGAGGCAGAACACTGAAGCTTTCTTT
v_call: TRBV7-9; j_call: TRBJ2-1; clone_size: -; d_call: -; cdr3_aa: CASSLSFSYNEQFF; cdr3_nt: TGTGCCAGCAGCTTATCCTTCTCCTACAATGAGCAGTTCTTC
v_call: TRBV30; j_call: TRBJ2-3; clone_size: once; d_call: -; cdr3_aa: CAWSVLPADTQYF; cdr3_nt: TGTGCCTGGAGTGTCCTCCCCGCAGATACGCAGTATTTT
v_call: TRBV7-8; j_call: TRBJ2-1; clone_size: -; d_call: TRBD1; cdr3_aa: CASSSTGVHNEQFF; cdr3_nt: TGTGCCAGCAGCTCGACAGGGGTCCACAATGAGCAGTTCTTC
v_call: TRBV5-4; j_call: TRBJ2-6; clone_size: -; d_call: -; cdr3_aa: CASSPTPTGANVLTF; cdr3_nt: TGTGCCAGCAGCCCGACCCCTACTGGGGCCAACGTCCTGACTTTC
v_call: TRBV5-4; j_call: TRBJ1-1; clone_size: -; d_call: TRBD1; cdr3_aa: CASSRRDRGSTEAFF; cdr3_nt: TGTGCCAGCAGCCGGAGGGACAGGGGGTCCACTGAAGCTTTCTTT
v_call: TRBV11-2; j_call: TRBJ1-3; clone_size: -; d_call: TRBD1; cdr3_aa: CASRRTGTISGNTIYF; cdr3_nt: TGTGCCAGCAGACGGACAGGGACCATTTCTGGAAACACCATATATTTT
v_call: TRBV13; j_call: TRBJ2-3; clone_size: -; d_call: -; cdr3_aa: CASSLPGTDTQYF; cdr3_nt: TGTGCCAGCAGCTTACCCGGGACAGATACGCAGTATTTT
v_call: TRBV2; j_call: TRBJ2-7; clone_size: -; d_call: TRBD2; cdr3_aa: CASMRGREGQYF; cdr3_nt: TGTGCCAGCATGCGAGGCCGGGAGGGGCAGTACTTC
v_call: TRBV5-6; j_call: TRBJ1-1; clone_size: -; d_call: TRBD1; cdr3_aa: CASSRDYRGDTEAFF; cdr3_nt: TGTGCCAGCAGTAGGGATTACAGGGGCGACACTGAAGCTTTCTTT
v_call: TRBV29-1; j_call: TRBJ2-3; clone_size: -; d_call: TRBD2; cdr3_aa: CSVEGLGRGGPDTQYF; cdr3_nt: TGCAGCGTTGAAGGGCTGGGGCGGGGGGGCCCCGATACGCAGTATTTT
v_call: TRBV30; j_call: TRBJ2-5; clone_size: -; d_call: -; cdr3_aa: CAWSVDWRETQYF; cdr3_nt: TGTGCCTGGAGTGTAGACTGGCGGGAGACCCAGTACTTC
v_call: TRBV4-3; j_call: TRBJ1-2; clone_size: -; d_call: TRBD1; cdr3_aa: CASSQADRDGGYTF; cdr3_nt: TGCGCCAGCAGCCAGGCGGACAGGGACGGGGGCTACACCTTC
v_call: TRBV13; j_call: TRBJ2-2; clone_size: -; d_call: -; cdr3_aa: CASSSRTHGIGELFF; cdr3_nt: TGTGCCAGCAGCTCCCGGACACACGGAATCGGGGAGCTGTTTTTT
v_call: TRBV6-1; j_call: TRBJ2-7; clone_size: -; d_call: TRBD1; cdr3_aa: CASSPGTGLSYEQYF; cdr3_nt: TGTGCCAGCAGTCCCGGGACAGGACTCTCCTACGAGCAGTACTTC
v_call: TRBV27; j_call: TRBJ2-7; clone_size: -; d_call: TRBD2; cdr3_aa: CASSLSIAGGAYEQYF; cdr3_nt: TGTGCCAGCAGTTTATCGATAGCGGGGGGGGCCTACGAGCAGTACTTC
v_call: TRBV27; j_call: TRBJ1-2; clone_size: once; d_call: -; cdr3_aa: CASSFKAANYGYTF; cdr3_nt: TGTGCCAGCAGTTTTAAGGCGGCTAACTATGGCTACACCTTC
v_call: TRBV25-1; j_call: TRBJ1-3; clone_size: -; d_call: -; cdr3_aa: CASTRSGSPGNTIYF; cdr3_nt: TGTGCCAGCACGAGATCGGGATCACCTGGAAACACCATATATTTT
v_call: TRBV5-5; j_call: TRBJ2-1; clone_size: -; d_call: TRBD1; cdr3_aa: CASSLGQGGPYNEQFF; cdr3_nt: TGTGCCAGCAGCTTGGGACAGGGGGGGCCCTACAATGAGCAGTTCTTC
v_call: TRBV6-5; j_call: TRBJ2-7; clone_size: -; d_call: -; cdr3_aa: CASSYWIRAAPYEQYF; cdr3_nt: TGTGCCAGCAGTTACTGGATCCGGGCCGCACCCTACGAGCAGTACTTC
v_call: TRBV29-1; j_call: TRBJ2-2; clone_size: -; d_call: TRBD1; cdr3_aa: CSVAGRDRGYTGELFF; cdr3_nt: TGCAGCGTTGCTGGTCGGGACAGGGGGTATACCGGGGAGCTGTTTTTT
v_call: TRBV4-3; j_call: TRBJ2-6; clone_size: few; d_call: -; cdr3_aa: CASSQDRDSGANVLTF; cdr3_nt: TGCGCCAGCAGCCAAGATCGGGACTCTGGGGCCAACGTCCTGACTTTC
v_call: TRBV7-3; j_call: TRBJ2-1; clone_size: few; d_call: -; cdr3_aa: CASSLLRQKEQFF; cdr3_nt: TGTGCCAGCAGCTTACTCAGGCAGAAAGAGCAGTTCTTC
v_call: TRBV9; j_call: TRBJ1-2; clone_size: -; d_call: -; cdr3_aa: CASSASSTGPYGYTF; cdr3_nt: TGTGCCAGCAGCGCGAGTTCGACGGGGCCCTATGGCTACACCTTC
v_call: TRBV14; j_call: TRBJ1-2; clone_size: -; d_call: -; cdr3_aa: CASSPPGNPTRVGGYTF; cdr3_nt: TGTGCCAGCAGCCCACCCGGGAACCCCACGAGGGTTGGTGGCTACACCTTC
v_call: TRBV29-1; j_call: TRBJ1-2; clone_size: -; d_call: -; cdr3_aa: CSVDLTQGNYGYTF; cdr3_nt: TGCAGCGTTGACCTTACCCAGGGAAACTATGGCTACACCTTC
v_call: TRBV7-9; j_call: TRBJ2-7; clone_size: -; d_call: -; cdr3_aa: CASSLGTRYEQYF; cdr3_nt: TGTGCCAGCAGCTTAGGGACTCGGTACGAGCAGTACTTC
v_call: TRBV6-5; j_call: TRBJ1-5; clone_size: -; d_call: -; cdr3_aa: CASSYRQLNQPQHF; cdr3_nt: TGTGCCAGCAGTTACAGACAGCTAAATCAGCCCCAGCATTTT
v_call: TRBV6-4; j_call: TRBJ2-3; clone_size: few; d_call: TRBD2; cdr3_aa: CASSVTSGSTDTQYF; cdr3_nt: TGTGCCAGCAGTGTTACTAGCGGGAGCACAGATACGCAGTATTTT
v_call: TRBV27; j_call: TRBJ1-2; clone_size: -; d_call: TRBD1; cdr3_aa: CASSRDGQGARGYTF; cdr3_nt: TGTGCCAGCAGCAGAGACGGACAGGGGGCGCGAGGCTACACCTTC
v_call: TRBV7-2; j_call: TRBJ1-5; clone_size: -; d_call: TRBD1; cdr3_aa: CASSLAGQGNNQPQHF; cdr3_nt: TGTGCCAGCAGCTTAGCGGGACAGGGGAACAATCAGCCCCAGCATTTT
v_call: TRBV12-1; j_call: TRBJ1-4; clone_size: -; d_call: -; cdr3_aa: CASRSPRRGNEKLFF; cdr3_nt: TGTGCCAGCAGGTCCCCGAGACGAGGTAATGAAAAACTGTTTTTT
v_call: TRBV7-3; j_call: TRBJ2-1; clone_size: once; d_call: -; cdr3_aa: CASSRPGRNEQFF; cdr3_nt: TGTGCCAGCAGCCGCCCGGGACGCAATGAGCAGTTCTTC
v_call: TRBV5-1; j_call: TRBJ1-1; clone_size: -; d_call: TRBD1; cdr3_aa: CASSPQGVFEAFF; cdr3_nt: TGCGCCAGCAGCCCCCAGGGGGTGTTTGAAGCTTTCTTT
v_call: TRBV6-1; j_call: TRBJ2-7; clone_size: -; d_call: -; cdr3_aa: CASSEEVARVGEQYF; cdr3_nt: TGTGCCAGCAGTGAAGAAGTCGCCAGGGTGGGCGAGCAGTACTTC
v_call: TRBV2; j_call: TRBJ1-1; clone_size: -; d_call: -; cdr3_aa: CASNRGGRGTEAFF; cdr3_nt: TGTGCCAGCAACCGGGGGGGGAGGGGCACTGAAGCTTTCTTT
v_call: TRBV7-9; j_call: TRBJ2-2; clone_size: -; d_call: -; cdr3_aa: CASSLSQGSTGELFF; cdr3_nt: TGTGCCAGCAGCTTAAGTCAGGGCTCCACCGGGGAGCTGTTTTTT
v_call: TRBV7-6; j_call: TRBJ2-1; clone_size: few; d_call: -; cdr3_aa: CASSFGQINEQFF; cdr3_nt: TGTGCCAGCAGCTTCGGGCAGATCAATGAGCAGTTCTTC
v_call: TRBV7-2; j_call: TRBJ2-5; clone_size: -; d_call: -; cdr3_aa: CASSLAVQETQYF; cdr3_nt: TGTGCCAGCAGCTTAGCGGTCCAAGAGACCCAGTACTTC
v_call: TRBV6-5; j_call: TRBJ1-4; clone_size: -; d_call: TRBD1; cdr3_aa: CATRDRGNEKLFF; cdr3_nt: TGTGCCACCAGGGACAGGGGGAATGAAAAACTGTTTTTT
v_call: TRBV5-1; j_call: TRBJ2-2; clone_size: -; d_call: -; cdr3_aa: CASSLDVRIGTGELFF; cdr3_nt: TGCGCCAGCAGCTTGGATGTCCGAATCGGCACCGGGGAGCTGTTTTTT
v_call: TRBV5-1; j_call: TRBJ2-5; clone_size: -; d_call: -; cdr3_aa: CASSSQGVAGETQYF; cdr3_nt: TGCGCCAGCAGCTCACAGGGGGTAGCGGGAGAGACCCAGTACTTC
v_call: TRBV6-6; j_call: TRBJ1-1; clone_size: few; d_call: TRBD1; cdr3_aa: CASSRPGTGGTEAFF; cdr3_nt: TGTGCCAGCAGCCGTCCCGGGACAGGGGGCACTGAAGCTTTCTTT
v_call: TRBV6-1; j_call: TRBJ1-6; clone_size: -; d_call: -; cdr3_aa: CASSEAGRYSPLHF; cdr3_nt: TGTGCCAGCAGTGAAGCGGGGAGGTATTCACCCCTCCACTTT
v_call: TRBV5-8; j_call: TRBJ2-1; clone_size: -; d_call: TRBD2; cdr3_aa: CASRPLAGSLFF; cdr3_nt: TGTGCCAGCAGACCTCTAGCGGGGAGCCTTTTCTTC
v_call: TRBV6-5; j_call: TRBJ2-7; clone_size: -; d_call: TRBD1; cdr3_aa: CASTQTGIGYEQYF; cdr3_nt: TGTGCCAGCACCCAGACAGGGATAGGGTACGAGCAGTACTTC
v_call: TRBV5-4; j_call: TRBJ2-7; clone_size: -; d_call: TRBD1; cdr3_aa: CASSLDRGFYEQYF; cdr3_nt: TGTGCCAGCAGTTTGGACAGGGGGTTCTACGAGCAGTACTTC
v_call: TRBV5-1; j_call: TRBJ2-3; clone_size: -; d_call: -; cdr3_aa: CASSLWLSTDTQYF; cdr3_nt: TGCGCCAGCAGCCTTTGGCTGAGCACAGATACGCAGTATTTT
v_call: TRBV5-4; j_call: TRBJ2-7; clone_size: -; d_call: TRBD2; cdr3_aa: CASSAGSGGGSYEQYF; cdr3_nt: TGTGCCAGCAGCGCGGGTAGCGGGGGGGGCAGTTACGAGCAGTACTTC
v_call: TRBV21-1; j_call: TRBJ1-2; clone_size: few; d_call: -; cdr3_aa: CASSKVGGANYGYTF; cdr3_nt: TGTGCCAGCAGCAAAGTGGGTGGAGCTAACTATGGCTACACCTTC
v_call: TRBV25-1; j_call: TRBJ1-1; clone_size: few; d_call: -; cdr3_aa: CASSTGGNTEAFF; cdr3_nt: TGTGCCAGCAGTACCGGGGGGAACACTGAAGCTTTCTTT
v_call: TRBV10-3; j_call: TRBJ2-1; clone_size: once; d_call: TRBD2; cdr3_aa: CAIGASGVVNEQFF; cdr3_nt: TGTGCCATCGGGGCTAGCGGGGTGGTAAATGAGCAGTTCTTC
v_call: TRBV5-6; j_call: TRBJ2-7; clone_size: -; d_call: -; cdr3_aa: CASSPRDLIYEQYF; cdr3_nt: TGTGCCAGCAGCCCCCGGGACTTGATCTACGAGCAGTACTTC
v_call: TRBV9; j_call: TRBJ2-5; clone_size: -; d_call: TRBD2; cdr3_aa: CASSFGTTLSQETQYF; cdr3_nt: TGTGCCAGCAGCTTCGGGACTACGCTCTCCCAAGAGACCCAGTACTTC
v_call: TRBV7-2; j_call: TRBJ1-5; clone_size: -; d_call: -; cdr3_aa: CASSWTPSNQPQHF; cdr3_nt: TGTGCCAGCAGCTGGACTCCTAGCAATCAGCCCCAGCATTTT